This T cell receptor beta chain was observed in a study of blood T cell repertoires in COVID-19. As for the study in general: Donors in the United States, Italy and Spain gave samples during acute or convalescent COVID-19. Sample material is recorded as cDNA or gDNA derived from T cells, B-cell-depleted T cells, or PBMCs.

Germline V gene sequence: CDR1 MNHEY, CDR2 SVGAGI. J gave up 6 bases and V 2 bases, and 6 bases lay outside the gene matches. The CDR3 has 15 amino acids. Clones were read by immunoSEQ multiplex PCR, and TCRdb kept only the in-frame ones, dropping some. The sample holds some 210,000 clones; around nine tenths are singletons and the top ten take approximately 5.6%. Sequencing was carried out using peripheral blood. This clonotype was sampled from a woman aged 35 to 49 who had recovered from COVID-19. This chain connects TRBV6-5 to TRBJ1-5; 8 nucleotides line up with TRBD1. CDR3 DNA: TGTGCCAGCAGTTACCCCACAGGGGGGGGTCAGCCCCAGCATTTT. Amino acid sequence: CASSYPTGGGQPQHF.